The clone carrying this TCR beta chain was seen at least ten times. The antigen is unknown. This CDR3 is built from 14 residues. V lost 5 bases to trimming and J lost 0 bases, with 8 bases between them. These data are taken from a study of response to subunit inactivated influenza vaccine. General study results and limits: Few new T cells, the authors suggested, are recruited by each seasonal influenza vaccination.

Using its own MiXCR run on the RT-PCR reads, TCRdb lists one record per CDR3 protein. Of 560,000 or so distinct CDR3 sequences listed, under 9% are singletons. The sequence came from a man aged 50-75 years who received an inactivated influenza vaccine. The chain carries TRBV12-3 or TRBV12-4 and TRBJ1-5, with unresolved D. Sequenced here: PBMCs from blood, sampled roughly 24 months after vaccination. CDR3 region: CASSIGYSNQPQHF. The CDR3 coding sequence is TGTGCCAGCAGTATCGGTTATAGCAATCAGCCCCAGCATTTT.